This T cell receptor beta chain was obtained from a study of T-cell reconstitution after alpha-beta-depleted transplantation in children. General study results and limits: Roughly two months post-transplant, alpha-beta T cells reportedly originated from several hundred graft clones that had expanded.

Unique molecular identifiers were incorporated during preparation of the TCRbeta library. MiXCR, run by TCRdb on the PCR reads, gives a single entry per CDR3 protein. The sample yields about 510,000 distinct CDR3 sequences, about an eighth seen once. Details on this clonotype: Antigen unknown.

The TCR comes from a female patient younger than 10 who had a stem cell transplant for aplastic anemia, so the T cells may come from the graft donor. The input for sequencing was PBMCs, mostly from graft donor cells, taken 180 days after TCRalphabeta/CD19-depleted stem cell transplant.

Here the CDR3 reads CAISVLSGVSNEQFF. The CDR3 DNA follows: TGTGCCATCAGCGTACTAAGCGGAGTTTCCAATGAGCAGTTCTTC. The J gene is TRBJ2-1, the V gene TRBV10-3; TRBD2 is a possible D gene (5 bases). V was shortened by 6 bases and J by 6 bases, with 18 bases between the two germline ends. This CDR3 has 15 residues. Germline V gene lookup returns CDR1 ENHRY and CDR2 SYGVKD.